The 14 T cell receptor beta chains presented below share a single source sample, sequenced in a study of cytomegalovirus exposure and HLA in healthy donors. Vbeta (60) and Jbeta (13) primers were used in the PCR. Clones were sequenced by immunoSEQ multiplex PCR, and TCRdb holds only the in-frame ones, with some missing. The sample yields approximately 160,000 clones, under 70% seen once. Sequencing input: PBMCs. Receptors were obtained from a woman between 40 and 50 years old in good health and CMV-seropositive.

This clone was recorded a few times. The chain recombines TRBV11-2 with TRBJ1-4; D ambiguous. The CDR3 length is 16 residues. Germline assignment: CDR1 SGHAT and CDR2 FQNNGV. V lost 5 bases to trimming and J lost 8 bases, with 21 bases between them. The CDR3 loop is CASSRRTGGEVEKLFF. The CDR3 DNA follows: TGTGCCAGCAGCCGGAGGACCGGCGGGGAAGTGGAAAAACTGTTTTTT. Supplemented by reference TRBV11-2 and TRBJ1-4, the full variable domain reads EAGVAQSPRYKIIEKRQSVAFWCNPISGHATLYWYQQILGQGPKLLIQFQNNGVVDDSQLPKDRFSAERLKGVDSTLKIQPAKLEDSAVYLCASSRRTGGEVEKLFFGSGTQLSVL.

The J gene is TRBJ1-3, the V gene TRBV6-5; D unresolved. From germline, CDR1 is MNHEY and CDR2 SVGAGI. Trimming left V 2 bases short and J 4 bases short, with 12 bases between. The CDR3 loop spans 15 amino acids. The CDR3 region has the DNA TGTGCCAGCAGTTACCGCGGGCCCGGAGGAAACACCATATATTTT. Translation gives CASSYRGPGGNTIYF.

The gene calls are TRBV6-5 and TRBJ1-1; D perhaps matches TRBD1 (5 bases). This CDR3 spans 14 amino acids. V lost 7 bases and J lost 4, with 16 bases in between. CDR1 is MNHEY, CDR2 SVGAGI, per germline. The CDR3 here is CASTYGGITTEAFF. In DNA form, the CDR3 reads TGTGCCAGCACCTACGGGGGAATAACCACTGAAGCTTTCTTT.

The chain couples TRBV7-2 to TRBJ2-1; D perhaps matches TRBD1 (6 bases). Germline V gene lookup returns CDR1 SGHTA and CDR2 FQGNSA. The length of the CDR3 is 12 residues. V shed 2 bases and J shed 8 bases, with 7 bases lying between them. CDR3: CASSLQGYEQFF. The DNA for the CDR3 is TGTGCCAGCAGCTTACAGGGGTATGAGCAGTTCTTC.

The sample holds a few counts of this clone. The chain recombines TRBV6-5 with TRBJ2-1, with D maybe TRBD1 (5 bases). This CDR3 has 13 residues. V was cut by 2 bases and J by 6 bases, with 8 bases left in between. The germline V gene encodes CDR1 MNHEY and CDR2 SVGAGI. This CDR3 is CASSYDRGNEQFF. The CDR3 DNA sequence: TGTGCCAGCAGTTACGATAGGGGCAATGAGCAGTTCTTC.

The chain carries TRBV7-2 and TRBJ2-1; D might be TRBD2 (5 bases). The CDR3 totals 14 residues. V gave up 2 bases and J gave up 4 bases, with 9 bases separating them. Germline V gene data show CDR1 as SGHTA and CDR2 as FQGNSA. CDR3 sequence reads: CASSLYGNYNEQFF. In DNA, the CDR3 is TGTGCCAGCAGCTTATACGGGAATTACAATGAGCAGTTCTTC.

The J gene is TRBJ1-2, the V gene TRBV6-5, with D possibly matching TRBD1 (5 bases). This CDR3 comprises 13 residues. Germline loops: CDR1 MNHEY, CDR2 SVGAGI. The V and J ends lost 6 bases and 4 bases respectively, with 12 bases between them. The DNA of the CDR3 is TGTGCCAGCAGCGCCCAGGGAACCTATGGCTACACCTTC. Residues: CASSAQGTYGYTF.

CDR3 bases: TGTGCCAGCAGTAAAGGGGTTCTCTCCTACGAGCAGTACTTC. It codes for CASSKGVLSYEQYF. The V gene is TRBV6-5, the J gene TRBJ2-7; D possibly corresponds to TRBD1 (5 bases). This CDR3 comprises 14 residues. Germline CDR1 reads MNHEY; CDR2 reads SVGAGI. Trimming cost V 5 bases and J 0 bases, with 11 bases left between them.

This chain uses TRBV5-4 with TRBJ1-2; D may be TRBD1 (5 bases). The germline gives CDR1 SGHNT, CDR2 YYREEE (reference sequence). V gave up 4 bases and J gave up 4 bases, with 14 bases separating them. CDR3 length: 14 amino acids. The CDR3 DNA reads as TGTGCCAGCAGCGTCCGGGACTTCGCCTATGGCTACACCTTC. Translating gives CASSVRDFAYGYTF.

The rearrangement joins TRBV15 to TRBJ2-7; unclear D gene. This CDR3 is built from 15 residues. Trimming cost V 0 bases and J 0 bases, with 9 bases left between them. Germline V gene sequence: CDR1 LNHNV, CDR2 YYDKDF (reference sequence). The chain's CDR3 is CATSRDHYGSYEQYF. The CDR3, as DNA: TGTGCCACCAGCAGAGATCACTATGGCTCCTACGAGCAGTACTTC.

The genes are TRBV27 and TRBJ2-7; TRBD1 aligns across 9 bases. The junction had 8 bases not matched to a gene; V was cut back by 5 bases and J by 3 bases. The CDR3 extends over 15 amino acids. Germline lookup yields CDR1 MNHEY and CDR2 SMNVEV (reference sequence). The CDR3 here is CASSLGTGLIYEQYF. The CDR3 coding sequence is TGTGCCAGCAGTCTGGGGACAGGGCTAATCTACGAGCAGTACTTC.

The chain carries TRBV2 and TRBJ2-7; D possibly corresponds to TRBD1 (5 bases). The V end lost 5 bases, the J end lost 2 bases, and 28 bases lay between the germline ends. In germline, CDR1 is SNHLY, CDR2 FYNNEI. The CDR3 runs 19 residues. The CDR3, as DNA: TGTGCCAGCAGTACTGGTGCTGCAGGGCTCTCGGTAGGTGCCTACGAGCAGTACTTC. Translated: CASSTGAAGLSVGAYEQYF.

The chain joins TRBV7-9 to TRBJ1-2; no clear D. V was shortened by 9 bases and J by 2 bases, with 10 bases between the two germline ends. The CDR3 runs 12 residues. Germline V CDR1 and CDR2: SEHNR, FQNEAQ (reference sequence). This CDR3 reads CASSGSNYGYTF. CDR3 DNA: TGTGCCAGTTCGGGTTCCAACTATGGCTACACCTTC. Drawing the rest from reference TRBV7-9 and TRBJ1-2, the complete variable domain is DTGVSQNPRHKITKRGQNVTFRCDPISEHNRLYWYRQTLGQGPEFLTYFQNEAQLEKSRLLSDRFSAERPKGSFSTLEIQRTEQGDSAMYLCASSGSNYGYTFGSGTRLTVV.

The V gene is TRBV9, the J gene TRBJ2-5; tentatively, D is TRBD2 (5 bases). Trimming stripped 0 bases from V and 5 bases from J, with 11 bases between. This CDR3 has 14 residues. Germline CDR1 SGDLS, CDR2 YYNGEE. In DNA form, the CDR3 reads TGTGCCAGCAGCGTAGATAACAGCGGCGAGACCCAGTACTTC. The encoded protein is CASSVDNSGETQYF.